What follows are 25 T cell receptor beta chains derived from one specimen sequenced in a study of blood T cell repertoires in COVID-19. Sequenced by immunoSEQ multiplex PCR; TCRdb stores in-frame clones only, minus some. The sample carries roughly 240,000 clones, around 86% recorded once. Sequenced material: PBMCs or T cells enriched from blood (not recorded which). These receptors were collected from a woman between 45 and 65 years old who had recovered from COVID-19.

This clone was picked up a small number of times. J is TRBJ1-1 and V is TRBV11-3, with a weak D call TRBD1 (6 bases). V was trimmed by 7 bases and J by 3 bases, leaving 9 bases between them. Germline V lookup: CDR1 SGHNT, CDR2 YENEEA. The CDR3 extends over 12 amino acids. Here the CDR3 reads CASKGGDTEAFF. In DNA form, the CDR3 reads TGTGCCAGCAAGGGGGGGGACACTGAAGCTTTCTTT.

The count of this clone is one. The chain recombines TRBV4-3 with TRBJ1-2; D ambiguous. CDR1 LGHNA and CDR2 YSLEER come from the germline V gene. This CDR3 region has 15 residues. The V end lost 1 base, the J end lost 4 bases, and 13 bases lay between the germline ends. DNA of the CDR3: TGCGCCAGCAGCCAAGGCGGATCCCGGGGCTATGGCTACACCTTC. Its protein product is CASSQGGSRGYGYTF.

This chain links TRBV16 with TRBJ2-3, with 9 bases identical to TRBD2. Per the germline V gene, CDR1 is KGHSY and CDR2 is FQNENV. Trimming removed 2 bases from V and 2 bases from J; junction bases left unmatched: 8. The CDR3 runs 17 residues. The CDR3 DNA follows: TGTGCCAGCAGCCAAGGGCTAGCGGGGACTCACACAGATACGCAGTATTTT. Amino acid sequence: CASSQGLAGTHTDTQYF. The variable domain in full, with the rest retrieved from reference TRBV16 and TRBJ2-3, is GEEVAQTPKHLVRGEGQKAKLYCAPIKGHSYVFWYQQVLKNEFKFLISFQNENVFDETGMPKERFSAKCLPNSPCSLEIQATKLEDSAVYFCASSQGLAGTHTDTQYFGPGTRLTVL.

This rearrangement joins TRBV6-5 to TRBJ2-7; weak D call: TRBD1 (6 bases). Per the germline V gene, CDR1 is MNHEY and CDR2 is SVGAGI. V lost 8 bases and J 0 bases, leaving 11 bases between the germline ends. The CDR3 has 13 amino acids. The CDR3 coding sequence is TGTGCCAGCCGCAGGGGATACTCCTACGAGCAGTACTTC. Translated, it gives CASRRGYSYEQYF.

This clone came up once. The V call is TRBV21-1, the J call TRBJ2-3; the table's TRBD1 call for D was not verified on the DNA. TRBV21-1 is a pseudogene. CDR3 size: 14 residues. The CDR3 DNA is TGTGCCAGCAGTAGACAGGGTCCCACAGATACGCAGTATTTT. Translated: CASSRQGPTDTQYF.

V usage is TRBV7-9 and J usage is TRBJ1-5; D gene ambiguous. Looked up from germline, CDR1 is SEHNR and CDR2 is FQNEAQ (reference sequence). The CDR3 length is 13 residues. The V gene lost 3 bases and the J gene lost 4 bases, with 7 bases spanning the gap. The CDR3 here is CASSLSGNQPQHF. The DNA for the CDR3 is TGTGCCAGCAGCTTGTCCGGGAATCAGCCCCAGCATTTT.

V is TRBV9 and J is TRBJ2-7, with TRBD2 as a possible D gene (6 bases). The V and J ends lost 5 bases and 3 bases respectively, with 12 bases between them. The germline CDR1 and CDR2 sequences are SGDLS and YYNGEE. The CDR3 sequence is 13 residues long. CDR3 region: CASSQGLNYEQYF. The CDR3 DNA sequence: TGTGCCAGCAGTCAGGGACTTAACTACGAGCAGTACTTC.

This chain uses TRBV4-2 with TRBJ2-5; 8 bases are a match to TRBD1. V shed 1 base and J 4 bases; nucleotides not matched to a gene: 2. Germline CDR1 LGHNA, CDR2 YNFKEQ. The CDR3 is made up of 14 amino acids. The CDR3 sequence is CASSQGQGSETQYF. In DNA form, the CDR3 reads TGTGCCAGCAGCCAAGGACAGGGGTCAGAGACCCAGTACTTC.

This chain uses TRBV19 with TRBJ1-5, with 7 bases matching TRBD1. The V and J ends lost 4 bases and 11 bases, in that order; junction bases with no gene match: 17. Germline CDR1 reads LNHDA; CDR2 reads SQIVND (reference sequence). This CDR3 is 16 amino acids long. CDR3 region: CASSKGGQGPLISQHF. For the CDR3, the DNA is TGTGCCAGTAGTAAAGGGGGCCAGGGGCCCCTCATCTCCCAGCATTTT.

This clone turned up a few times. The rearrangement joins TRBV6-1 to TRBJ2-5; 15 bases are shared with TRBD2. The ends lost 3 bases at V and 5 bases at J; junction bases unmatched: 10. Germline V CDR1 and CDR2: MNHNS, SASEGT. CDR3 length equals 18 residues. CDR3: CASSEGGLAGGFSETQYF. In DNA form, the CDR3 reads TGTGCCAGCAGTGAGGGCGGACTAGCGGGGGGGTTTTCGGAGACCCAGTACTTC.

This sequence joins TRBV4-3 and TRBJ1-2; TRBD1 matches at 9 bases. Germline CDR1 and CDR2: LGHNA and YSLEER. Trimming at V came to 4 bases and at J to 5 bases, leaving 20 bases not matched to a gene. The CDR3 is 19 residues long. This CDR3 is CASSRSTAGGRGQGYGYTF. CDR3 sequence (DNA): TGCGCCAGCAGCCGTAGCACCGCGGGCGGGAGAGGACAGGGGTATGGCTACACCTTC.

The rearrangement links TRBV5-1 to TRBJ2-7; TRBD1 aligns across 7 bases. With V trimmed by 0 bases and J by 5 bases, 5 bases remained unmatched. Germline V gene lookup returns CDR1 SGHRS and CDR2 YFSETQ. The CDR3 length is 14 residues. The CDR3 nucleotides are TGCGCCAGCAGCTTGGTCCCAGGGGGTGACGAGCAGTACTTC. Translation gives CASSLVPGGDEQYF. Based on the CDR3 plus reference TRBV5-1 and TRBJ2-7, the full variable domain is KAGVTQTPRYLIKTRGQQVTLSCSPISGHRSVSWYQQTPGQGLQFLFEYFSETQRNKGNFPGRFSGRQFSNSRSEMNVSTLELGDSALYLCASSLVPGGDEQYFGPGTRLTVT.

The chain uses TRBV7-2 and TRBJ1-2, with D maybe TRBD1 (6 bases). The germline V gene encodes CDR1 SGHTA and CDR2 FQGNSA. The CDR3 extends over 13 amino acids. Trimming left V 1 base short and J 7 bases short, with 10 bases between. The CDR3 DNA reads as TGTGCCAGCAGCTTAGACTACAGGGTTGGCTACACCTTC. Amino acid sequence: CASSLDYRVGYTF.

The CDR3 sequence is CASTFFGLFRGGERDYEQYF. The CDR3, as DNA: TGTGCCAGCACCTTTTTTGGGCTATTTCGGGGAGGCGAACGAGACTACGAGCAGTACTTC. The chain employs TRBV5-5 and TRBJ2-7, with a weak D call TRBD2 (6 bases). This CDR3 spans 20 amino acids. Germline CDR1 SGHKS, CDR2 YYEKEE (reference sequence). The V end was cut by 6 bases, the J end by 3 bases, with 34 bases between.

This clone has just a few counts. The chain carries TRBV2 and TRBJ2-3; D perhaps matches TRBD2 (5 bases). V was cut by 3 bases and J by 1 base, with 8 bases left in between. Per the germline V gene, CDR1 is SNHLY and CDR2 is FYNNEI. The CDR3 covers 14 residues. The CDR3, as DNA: TGTGCCAGCAGTGATGGACTGGGCACAGATACGCAGTATTTT. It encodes CASSDGLGTDTQYF.

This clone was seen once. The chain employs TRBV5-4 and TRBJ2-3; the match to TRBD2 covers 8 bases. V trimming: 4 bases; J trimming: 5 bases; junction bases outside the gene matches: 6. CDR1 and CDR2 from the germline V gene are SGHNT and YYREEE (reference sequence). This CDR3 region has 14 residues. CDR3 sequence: CASSTKRERDTQYF. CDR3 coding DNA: TGTGCCAGCAGCACTAAGCGGGAGAGAGATACGCAGTATTTT.

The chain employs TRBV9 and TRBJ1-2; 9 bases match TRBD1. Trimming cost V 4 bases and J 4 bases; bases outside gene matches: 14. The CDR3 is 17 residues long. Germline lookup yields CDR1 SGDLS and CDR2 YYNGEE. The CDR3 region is CASSPGTGFGSSYGYTF. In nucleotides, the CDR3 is TGTGCCAGCAGCCCCGGGACAGGGTTTGGATCCTCCTATGGCTACACCTTC.

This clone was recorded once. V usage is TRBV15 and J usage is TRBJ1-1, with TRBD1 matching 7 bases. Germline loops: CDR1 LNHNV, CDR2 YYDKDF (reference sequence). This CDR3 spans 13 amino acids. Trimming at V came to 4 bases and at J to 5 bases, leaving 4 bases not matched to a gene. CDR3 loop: CATSTDRVTEAFF. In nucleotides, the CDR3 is TGTGCCACCAGCACCGACAGGGTTACTGAAGCTTTCTTT.

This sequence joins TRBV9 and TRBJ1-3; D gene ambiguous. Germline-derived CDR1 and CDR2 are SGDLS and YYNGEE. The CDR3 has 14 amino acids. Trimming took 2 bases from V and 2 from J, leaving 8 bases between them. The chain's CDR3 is CASSVSQAGNTIYF. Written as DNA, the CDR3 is TGTGCCAGCAGCGTTAGTCAGGCTGGAAACACCATATATTTT.

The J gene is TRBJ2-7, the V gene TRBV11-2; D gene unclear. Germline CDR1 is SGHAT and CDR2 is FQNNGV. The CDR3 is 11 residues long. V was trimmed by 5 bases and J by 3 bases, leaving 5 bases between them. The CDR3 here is CASSPLYEQYF. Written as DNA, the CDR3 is TGTGCCAGCAGCCCACTCTACGAGCAGTACTTC.

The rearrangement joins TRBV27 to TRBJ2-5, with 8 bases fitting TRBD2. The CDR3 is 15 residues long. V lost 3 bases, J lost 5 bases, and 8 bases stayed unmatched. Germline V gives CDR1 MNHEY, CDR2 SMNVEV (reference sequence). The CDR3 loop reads CASSLAGGGSETQYF. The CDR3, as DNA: TGTGCCAGCAGTTTGGCCGGGGGGGGTTCCGAGACCCAGTACTTC.

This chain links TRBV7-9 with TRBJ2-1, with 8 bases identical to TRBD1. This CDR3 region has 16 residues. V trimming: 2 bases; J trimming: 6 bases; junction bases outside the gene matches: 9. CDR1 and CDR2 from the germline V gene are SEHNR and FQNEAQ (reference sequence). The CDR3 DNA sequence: TGTGCCAGCAGCTTACGTTCCGGGACAGGTACCAATGAGCAGTTCTTC. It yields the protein CASSLRSGTGTNEQFF.

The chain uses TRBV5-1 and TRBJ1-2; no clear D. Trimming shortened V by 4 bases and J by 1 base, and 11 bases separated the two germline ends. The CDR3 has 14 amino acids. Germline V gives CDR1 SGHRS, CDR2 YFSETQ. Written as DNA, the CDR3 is TGCGCCAGCAGCCCAGGTGGCCATAACTATGGCTACACCTTC. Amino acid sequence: CASSPGGHNYGYTF.

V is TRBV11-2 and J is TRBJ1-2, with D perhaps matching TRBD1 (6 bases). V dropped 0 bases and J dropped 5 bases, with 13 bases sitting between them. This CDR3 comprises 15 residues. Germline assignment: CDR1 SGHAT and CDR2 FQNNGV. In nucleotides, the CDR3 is TGTGCCAGCAGCTTAGAACAGGGTTCCCTATATGGCTACACCTTC. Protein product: CASSLEQGSLYGYTF.

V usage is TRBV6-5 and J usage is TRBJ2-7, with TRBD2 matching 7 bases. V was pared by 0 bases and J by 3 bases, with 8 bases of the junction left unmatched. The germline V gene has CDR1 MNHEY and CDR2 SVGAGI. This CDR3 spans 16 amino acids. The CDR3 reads CASSYSIAAGVYEQYF. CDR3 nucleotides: TGTGCCAGCAGTTACTCGATTGCGGCGGGAGTCTACGAGCAGTACTTC.